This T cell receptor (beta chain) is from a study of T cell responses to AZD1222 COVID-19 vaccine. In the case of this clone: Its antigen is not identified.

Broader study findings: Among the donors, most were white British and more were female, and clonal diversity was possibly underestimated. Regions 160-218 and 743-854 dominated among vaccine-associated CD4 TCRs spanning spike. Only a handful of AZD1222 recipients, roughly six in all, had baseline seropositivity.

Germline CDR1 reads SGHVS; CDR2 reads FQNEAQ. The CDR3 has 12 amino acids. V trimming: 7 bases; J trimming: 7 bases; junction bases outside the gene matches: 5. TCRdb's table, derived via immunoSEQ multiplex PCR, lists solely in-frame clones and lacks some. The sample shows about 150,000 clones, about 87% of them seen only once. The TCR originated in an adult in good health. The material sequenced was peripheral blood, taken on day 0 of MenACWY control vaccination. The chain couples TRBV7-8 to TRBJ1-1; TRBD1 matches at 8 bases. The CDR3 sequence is CASNIGTGEAFF. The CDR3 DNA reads TGTGCCAGCAATATTGGGACAGGTGAAGCTTTCTTT.